These 10 T cell receptor beta chains originate from one sample sequenced in a study of cytomegalovirus exposure and HLA in healthy donors. This PCR relied on a set of 60 Vbeta primers and 13 Jbeta primers. Using immunoSEQ multiplex PCR, the repertoire was profiled, and TCRdb retains in-frame clones only, with some absent. The sample lists fewer than 200,000 clones, about 75% occurring once. Input material: PBMCs. The receptors were sampled from a man aged 35-49 years in good health and CMV-seropositive.

This chain uses TRBV6-6 with TRBJ2-3; no definite D call. The CDR3 contains 10 residues. Between the trimmed V and J ends, which lost 10 bases and 2 bases, there was a span of 4 bases. CDR1 is MNHNY, CDR2 SVGAGI, per germline (reference sequence). The CDR3 sequence is CATSTDTQYF. The CDR3 coding sequence is TGTGCCACTTCCACAGATACGCAGTATTTT.

J is TRBJ2-3 and V is TRBV11-3, with D hard to call. CDR1 and CDR2 from the germline V gene are SGHNT and YENEEA. The CDR3 spans 14 residues. V was pared by 2 bases and J by 1 base, with 7 bases between. The DNA for the CDR3 is TGTGCCAGCAGCTTATCCGCGGGCACAGATACGCAGTATTTT. It yields the protein CASSLSAGTDTQYF.

The V gene is TRBV6-1, the J gene TRBJ2-5; the D gene is possibly TRBD2 (6 bases). CDR3 size: 14 residues. Trimming left V 8 bases short and J 5 bases short, with 18 bases between. CDR1 and CDR2 from the germline V gene are MNHNS and SASEGT. The CDR3 reads CASDGWGVGETQYF. The CDR3 nucleotides are TGTGCCAGCGACGGGTGGGGGGTGGGGGAGACCCAGTACTTC.

This clone occurred once. The V gene is TRBV27, the J gene TRBJ2-1; 9 bases fit TRBD2. There are 15 residues in the CDR3. After removal of 6 bases from V and 8 bases from J, the junction contained 11 bases not matched to a gene. Germline CDR1 reads MNHEY; CDR2 reads SMNVEV (reference sequence). CDR3 DNA: TGTGCCAGCAGCCCCTCCCTAGCGGGAATCTATGAGCAGTTCTTC. It codes for CASSPSLAGIYEQFF.

The V gene is TRBV7-9, the J gene TRBJ1-5, with D possibly matching TRBD1 (6 bases). CDR3 length: 14 residues. Looked up from germline, CDR1 is SEHNR and CDR2 is FQNEAQ (reference sequence). Between the trimmed V and J ends, which lost 5 bases and 2 bases, there was a span of 10 bases. CDR3 in DNA: TGTGCCAGCAGCCTACAGGGAGGCAATCAGCCCCAGCATTTT. Amino acids: CASSLQGGNQPQHF.

The chain has TRBV19 and TRBJ2-7; D call uncertain. With 3 bases removed from V and 3 bases from J, the gap between germline ends came to 15 bases. CDR1 and CDR2 from the germline V gene are LNHDA and SQIVND (reference sequence). This CDR3 contains 15 residues. CDR3 sequence (DNA): TGTGCCAGTAGTATTAGCCCGATACCTCTCTACGAGCAGTACTTC. It is translated as CASSISPIPLYEQYF. Looking up the rest from reference TRBV19 and TRBJ2-7 gives the full variable domain: DGGITQSPKYLFRKEGQNVTLSCEQNLNHDAMYWYRQDPGQGLRLIYYSQIVNDFQKGDIAEGYSVSREKKESFPLTVTSAQKNPTAFYLCASSISPIPLYEQYFGPGTRLTVT.

This sequence joins TRBV9 and TRBJ1-5; D may be TRBD1 (6 bases). This CDR3 region has 15 residues. Germline CDR1 and CDR2: SGDLS and YYNGEE. V was shortened by 4 bases and J by 5 bases, with 16 bases between the two germline ends. The CDR3 reads CASSLGTTPYQPQHF. The CDR3 DNA is TGTGCCAGCAGCTTAGGGACAACCCCCTATCAGCCCCAGCATTTT.

This chain uses TRBV27 with TRBJ2-7; D remains ambiguous. V dropped 6 bases and J dropped 1 base, with 13 bases sitting between them. CDR3 size: 14 residues. Germline CDR1 reads MNHEY; CDR2 reads SMNVEV (reference sequence). Here the CDR3 reads CASSPRSGSYEQYF. The CDR3 nucleotides are TGTGCCAGCAGCCCTCGGTCAGGTTCCTACGAGCAGTACTTC.

This rearrangement joins TRBV5-8 to TRBJ2-1, with TRBD1 identical over 7 bases. Trimming removed 2 bases from V and 0 bases from J; junction bases left unmatched: 2. Germline V CDR1 and CDR2: SGHTS, YDEGEE. The CDR3 consists of 15 residues. This CDR3 reads CASSFGDSSYNEQFF. The DNA of the CDR3 is TGTGCCAGCAGCTTCGGGGACAGCTCCTACAATGAGCAGTTCTTC.

The chain uses TRBV19 and TRBJ2-1; TRBD2 agrees at 8 bases. This CDR3 spans 15 amino acids. Germline V gene lookup returns CDR1 LNHDA and CDR2 SQIVND (reference sequence). Trimming took 8 bases from V and 3 from J; bases not matched to a gene: 9. The CDR3 loop reads CASHKAAGDYNEQFF. The CDR3 DNA sequence: TGTGCCAGTCACAAAGCAGCGGGAGACTACAATGAGCAGTTCTTC.